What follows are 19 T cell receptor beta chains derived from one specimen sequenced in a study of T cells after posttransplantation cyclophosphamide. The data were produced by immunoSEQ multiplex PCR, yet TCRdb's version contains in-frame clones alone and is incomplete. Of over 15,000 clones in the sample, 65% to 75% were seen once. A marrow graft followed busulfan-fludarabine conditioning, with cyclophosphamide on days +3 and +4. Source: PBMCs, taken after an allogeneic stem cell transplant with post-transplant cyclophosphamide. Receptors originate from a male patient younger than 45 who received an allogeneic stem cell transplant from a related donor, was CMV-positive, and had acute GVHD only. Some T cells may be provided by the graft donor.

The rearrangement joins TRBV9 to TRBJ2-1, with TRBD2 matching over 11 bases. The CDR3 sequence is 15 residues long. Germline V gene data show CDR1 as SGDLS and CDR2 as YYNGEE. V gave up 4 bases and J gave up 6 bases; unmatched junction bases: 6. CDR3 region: CASSRSGGAFNEQFF. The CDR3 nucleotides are TGTGCCAGCAGCCGTAGCGGGGGGGCCTTCAATGAGCAGTTCTTC. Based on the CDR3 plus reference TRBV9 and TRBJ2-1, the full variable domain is DSGVTQTPKHLITATGQRVTLRCSPRSGDLSVYWYQQSLDQGLQFLIQYYNGEERAKGNILERFSAQQFPDLHSELNLSSLELGDSALYFCASSRSGGAFNEQFFGPGTRLTVL.

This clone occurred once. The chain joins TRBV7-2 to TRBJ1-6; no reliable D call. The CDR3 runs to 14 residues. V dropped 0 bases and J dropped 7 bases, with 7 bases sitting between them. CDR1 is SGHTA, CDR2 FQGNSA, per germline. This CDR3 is CASSLAIQNSPLHF. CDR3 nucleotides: TGTGCCAGCAGCTTAGCTATACAGAATTCACCCCTCCACTTT.

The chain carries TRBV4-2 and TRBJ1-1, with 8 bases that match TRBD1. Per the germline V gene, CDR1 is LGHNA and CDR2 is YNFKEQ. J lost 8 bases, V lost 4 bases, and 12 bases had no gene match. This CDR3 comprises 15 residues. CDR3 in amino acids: CASSPINIRQGEAFF. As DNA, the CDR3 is TGTGCCAGCAGCCCGATCAACATCCGACAGGGGGAAGCTTTCTTT.

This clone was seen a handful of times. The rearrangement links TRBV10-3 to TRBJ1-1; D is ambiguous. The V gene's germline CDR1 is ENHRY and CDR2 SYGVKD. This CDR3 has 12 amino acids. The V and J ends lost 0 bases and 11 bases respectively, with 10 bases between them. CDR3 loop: CAISESSVGAFF. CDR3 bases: TGTGCCATCAGTGAGTCGAGCGTTGGGGCTTTCTTT.

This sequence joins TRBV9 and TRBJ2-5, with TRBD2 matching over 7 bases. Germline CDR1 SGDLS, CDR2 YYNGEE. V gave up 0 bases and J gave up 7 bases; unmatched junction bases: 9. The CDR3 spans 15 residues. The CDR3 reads CASSVDSRGGGTQYF. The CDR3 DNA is TGTGCCAGCAGCGTAGACTCGCGGGGCGGGGGGACCCAGTACTTC.

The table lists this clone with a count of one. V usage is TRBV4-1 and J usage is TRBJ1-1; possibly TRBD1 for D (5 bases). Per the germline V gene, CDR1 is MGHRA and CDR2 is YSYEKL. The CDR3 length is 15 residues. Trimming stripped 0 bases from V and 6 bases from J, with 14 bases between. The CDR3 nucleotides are TGCGCCAGCAGCCAAGATGGGGTAGGGGAAGCTGAAGCTTTCTTT. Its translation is CASSQDGVGEAEAFF.

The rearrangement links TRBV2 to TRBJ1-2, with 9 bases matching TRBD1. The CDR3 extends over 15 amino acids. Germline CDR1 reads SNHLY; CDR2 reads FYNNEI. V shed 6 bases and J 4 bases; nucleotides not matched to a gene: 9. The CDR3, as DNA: TGTGCCAGCAGACTAAACAGGGGGCTGTTCTATGGCTACACCTTC. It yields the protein CASRLNRGLFYGYTF.

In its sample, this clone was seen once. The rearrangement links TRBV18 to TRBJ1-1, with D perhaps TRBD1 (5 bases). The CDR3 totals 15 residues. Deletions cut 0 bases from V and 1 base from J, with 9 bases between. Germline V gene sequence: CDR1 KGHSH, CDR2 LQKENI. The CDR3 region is CASSPPKGSNTEAFF. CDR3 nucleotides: TGTGCCAGCTCACCACCTAAGGGGTCGAACACTGAAGCTTTCTTT.

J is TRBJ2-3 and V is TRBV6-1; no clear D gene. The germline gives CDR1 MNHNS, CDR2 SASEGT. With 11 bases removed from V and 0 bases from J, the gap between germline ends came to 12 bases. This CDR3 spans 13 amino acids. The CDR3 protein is CAGSLGSTDTQYF. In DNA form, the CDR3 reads TGTGCCGGATCCTTGGGCAGCACAGATACGCAGTATTTT.

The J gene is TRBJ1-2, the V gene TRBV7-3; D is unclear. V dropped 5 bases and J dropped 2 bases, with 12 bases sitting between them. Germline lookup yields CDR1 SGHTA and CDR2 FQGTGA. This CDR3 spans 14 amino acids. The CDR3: CASSPAGRNYGYTF. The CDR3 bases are TGTGCCAGCAGCCCCGCGGGGAGGAACTATGGCTACACCTTC.

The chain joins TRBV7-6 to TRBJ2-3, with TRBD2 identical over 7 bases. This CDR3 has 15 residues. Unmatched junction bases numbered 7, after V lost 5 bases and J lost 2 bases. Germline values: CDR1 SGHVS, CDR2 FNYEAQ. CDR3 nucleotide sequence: TGTGCCAGCAGCCCAACTAGCGCACCCACAGATACGCAGTATTTT. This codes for CASSPTSAPTDTQYF.

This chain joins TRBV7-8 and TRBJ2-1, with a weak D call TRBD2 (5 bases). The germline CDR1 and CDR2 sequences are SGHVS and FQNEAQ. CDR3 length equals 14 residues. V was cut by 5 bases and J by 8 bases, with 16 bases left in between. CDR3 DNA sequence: TGTGCCAGCAGCCCCCGCCCCGGACTTTATGAGCAGTTCTTC. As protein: CASSPRPGLYEQFF.

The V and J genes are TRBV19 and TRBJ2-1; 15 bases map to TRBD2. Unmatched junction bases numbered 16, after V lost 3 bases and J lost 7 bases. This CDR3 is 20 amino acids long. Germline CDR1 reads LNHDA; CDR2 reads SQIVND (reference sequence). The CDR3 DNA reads TGTGCCAGTAGTATCCCCACCGGACTAGCGGGGGGGCATGCGGGGAATGAGCAGTTCTTC. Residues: CASSIPTGLAGGHAGNEQFF.

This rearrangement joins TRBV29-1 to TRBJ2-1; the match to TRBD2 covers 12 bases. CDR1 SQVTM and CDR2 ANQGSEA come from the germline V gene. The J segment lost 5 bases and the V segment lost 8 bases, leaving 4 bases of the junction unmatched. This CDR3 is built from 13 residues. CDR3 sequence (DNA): TGCAGCTCACGGACTAGCGGGGACAATGAGCAGTTCTTC. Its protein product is CSSRTSGDNEQFF.

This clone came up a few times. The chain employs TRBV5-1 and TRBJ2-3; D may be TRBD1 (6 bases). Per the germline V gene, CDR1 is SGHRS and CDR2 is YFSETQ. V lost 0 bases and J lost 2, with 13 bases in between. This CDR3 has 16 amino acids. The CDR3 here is CASSLEGGQITDTQYF. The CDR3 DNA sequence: TGCGCCAGCAGCTTGGAAGGCGGACAGATCACAGATACGCAGTATTTT.

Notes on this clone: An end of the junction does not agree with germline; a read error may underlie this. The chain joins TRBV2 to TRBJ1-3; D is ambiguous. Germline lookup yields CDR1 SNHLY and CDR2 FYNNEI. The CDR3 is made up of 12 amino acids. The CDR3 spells CAGRSSGNTIYF. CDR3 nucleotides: TGTGCCGGCAGGTCATCTGGAAACACCATATATTTT. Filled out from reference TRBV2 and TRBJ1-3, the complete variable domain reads EPEVTQTPSHQVTQMGQEVILRCVPISNHLYFYWYRQILGQKVEFLVSFYNNEISEKSEIFDDQFSVERPDGSNFTLKIRSTKLEDSAMYFCAGRSSGNTIYFGEGSWLTVV.

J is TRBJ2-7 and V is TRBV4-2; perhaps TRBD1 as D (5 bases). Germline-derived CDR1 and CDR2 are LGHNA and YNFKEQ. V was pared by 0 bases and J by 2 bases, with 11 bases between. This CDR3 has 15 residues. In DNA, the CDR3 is TGTGCCAGCAGCCAAGAGGGTAAGGGGCCCTACGAGCAGTACTTC. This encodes CASSQEGKGPYEQYF.

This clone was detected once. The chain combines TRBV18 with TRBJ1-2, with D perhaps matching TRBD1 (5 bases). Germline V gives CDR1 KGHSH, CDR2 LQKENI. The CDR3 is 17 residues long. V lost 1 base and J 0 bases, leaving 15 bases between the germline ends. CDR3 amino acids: CASSPRGGGFPNYGYTF. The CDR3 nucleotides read TGTGCCAGCTCACCACGCGGGGGAGGATTCCCTAACTATGGCTACACCTTC.

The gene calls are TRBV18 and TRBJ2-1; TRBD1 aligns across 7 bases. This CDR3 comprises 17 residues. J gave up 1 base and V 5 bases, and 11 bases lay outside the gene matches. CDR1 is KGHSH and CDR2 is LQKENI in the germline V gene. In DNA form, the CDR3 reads TGTGCCAGCTCAACAAAGAGGGGGCAGGGTTCCTACAATGAGCAGTTCTTC. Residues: CASSTKRGQGSYNEQFF.